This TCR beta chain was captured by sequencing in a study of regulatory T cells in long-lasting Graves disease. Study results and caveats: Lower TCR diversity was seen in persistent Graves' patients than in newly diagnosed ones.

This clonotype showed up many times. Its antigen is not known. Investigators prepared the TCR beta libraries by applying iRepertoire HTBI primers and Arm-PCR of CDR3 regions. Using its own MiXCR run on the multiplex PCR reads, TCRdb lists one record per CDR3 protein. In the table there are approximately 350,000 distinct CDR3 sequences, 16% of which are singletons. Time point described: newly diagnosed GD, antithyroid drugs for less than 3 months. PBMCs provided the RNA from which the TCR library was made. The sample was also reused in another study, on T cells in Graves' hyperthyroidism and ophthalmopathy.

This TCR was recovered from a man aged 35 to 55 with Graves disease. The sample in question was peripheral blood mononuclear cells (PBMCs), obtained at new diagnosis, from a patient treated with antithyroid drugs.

The CDR3 here is CASSRTSGGPYNNEQFF. For the CDR3, the DNA is TGTGCCAGCAGTCGGACTAGCGGGGGGCCGTATAACAATGAGCAGTTCTTC. V gene TRBV28 combines with J gene TRBJ2-1, with 14 positions matching TRBD2. This CDR3 is 17 amino acids long. V shed 5 bases, J shed 5 bases, and the junction held 8 bases outside the gene matches. The germline V gene has CDR1 MDHEN and CDR2 SYDVKM.